This T cell receptor beta chain originates from a study of blood T cell repertoires in COVID-19. About the research overall: Nucleic acid was either cDNA or gDNA, and it came from T cells, B-cell-depleted T cells, or PBMCs.

Germline V CDR1 and CDR2: LNHDA, SQIVND (reference sequence). V dropped 6 bases and J dropped 4 bases, with 13 bases sitting between them. CDR3 length: 14 residues. Generated by immunoSEQ multiplex PCR, the TCRdb table keeps only in-frame clones and is missing some. This sample yields 220,000 or so clones, of which approximately 80% are seen a single time; under 2% belongs to the top ten. Sequenced sample: peripheral blood. The chain employs TRBV19 and TRBJ1-3; TRBD1 is a possible D gene (5 bases). The TCR sequence derives from a woman older than 75 with acute or convalescent COVID-19. CDR3 sequence: CASRVGASGNTIYF. DNA for the CDR3: TGTGCCAGTAGGGTTGGGGCATCCGGAAACACCATATATTTT.